The source of this T cell receptor (beta chain) is a study of blood T cell repertoires in COVID-19. The wider study: Researchers got acute and convalescent COVID-19 samples from the United States, Italy and Spain.

As handled by the study authors: For nucleated cells, counts were estimated from reference gene primer amplification. Some clones are missing from TCRdb's copy, which holds only in-frame ones; the method was immunoSEQ multiplex PCR. That table is the source of V, J and clone size, and D and trimming were worked out from the DNA. The data contain just over 150,000 clones, 85% of them singletons. V was cut by 3 bases and J by 8 bases, with 11 bases left in between. Germline CDR1 reads SGHNT; CDR2 reads YYREEE (reference sequence). The CDR3 is 12 amino acids. Sequencing input: peripheral blood. This chain uses TRBV5-4 with TRBJ1-2, with no clear D. This clonotype was sampled from a human donor with acute or convalescent COVID-19. The donor label of this sample is uncertain. CDR3 bases: TGTGCCAGCAGCTCTGGCGGGTGGGGCTACACCTTC. Residues: CASSSGGWGYTF.